This TCR beta chain is from a study of T cell responses to AZD1222 COVID-19 vaccine. The study's findings and limits: At baseline, seropositivity was found in only a handful of AZD1222 recipients.

The protocol was immunoSEQ multiplex PCR, while the TCRdb copy is restricted to in-frame clones and leaves out a portion. Of about 120,000 clones in the sample, about 90% were seen once. Second-dose intervals near 4 or 12 weeks were combined. This clone has a single count. Its target is unknown. V was clipped by 0 bases and J by 4 bases, with 7 bases between them. The germline gives CDR1 SGHKS, CDR2 YYEKEE (reference sequence). The CDR3 runs 13 residues. The V call is TRBV5-5, the J call TRBJ1-1; D is unresolved. Sequencing was performed on peripheral blood, taken 28 days after the second AZD1222 dose. The clonotype was recovered from an adult who received the AZD1222 COVID-19 vaccine. CDR3 in amino acids: CASSLGPVTEAFF. CDR3 coding DNA: TGTGCCAGCAGCTTGGGGCCAGTCACTGAAGCTTTCTTT. The full variable domain, its missing parts supplied by reference TRBV5-5 and TRBJ1-1, is DAGVTQSPTHLIKTRGQQVTLRCSPISGHKSVSWYQQVLGQGPQFIFQYYEKEERGRGNFPDRFSARQFPNYSSELNVNALLLGDSALYLCASSLGPVTEAFFGQGTRLTVV.